This entry is about one T cell receptor beta chain. Its antigen has not been determined. Per-nucleotide qualities are absent, and no much larger clonotype sits a single base away. Read against the paper, the sample's time point label means: baseline before first vaccination. The vaccinee samples were drawn from two UK trials, COV001 and COV002, one of which was a single-blind randomized controlled phase 2/3 trial testing AZD1222 (ChAdOx1 nCoV-19) in healthy adults. For TCRbeta chain sequencing, PBMC samples were collected from trial participants at day 0 and at day 28 after the second dose. V is clipped by 8 bases and J by 0 bases, and the sequence between their germline boundaries is 13 bases long. The CDR3, cysteine through phenylalanine, is 15 amino acids long. Just the 45-base CDR3 DNA is kept, in frame starting at base 1. Taken from the germline V gene, the CDR1 and CDR2 loops are SGHTA and FQGNSA.

The CDR3 regions of human TCRbeta chains were analyzed by immunosequencing. On the authors' methods: TCRs in the repertoires were compared against a reference library of SARS-CoV-2-specific TCRs that had been generated with the MIRA antigen-specificity platform. Breadth was defined as the fraction of unique TCRs that were SARS-CoV-2-associated, and depth was defined as the fraction of total T cells that were SARS-CoV-2-associated. Using the MIRA data, each spike-specific TCR was assigned both to the spike region to which the TCR was reactive and to a CD4 or CD8 class. Log10-transformed breadth and depth values were compared by one-way ANOVA with Sidak's multiple comparisons tests. Not all clones reach the TCRdb copy of this immuneACCESS table, which keeps in-frame sequences only. Checked studies attribute under half of the gap to unresolved V genes and leave the rest unexplained. The V and J calls and the clone size are those of that table, but D and trimming were determined from the DNA. This sample is represented by about 96,000 clones; roughly 90% of them were singletons. The leading ten clones occupy about 26% of the sample.

This entry is derived from a study of T cell responses to AZD1222 COVID-19 vaccine (dated by TCRdb to the early 2020s). In the study overall: AZD1222 recipients with second doses at about 4 weeks or about 12 weeks were pooled, because spike-specific TCR depth and breadth did not differ between schedules. A total of just over 230 trial participants underwent TCR sequencing, of whom 207 had received two doses of AZD1222 and about 25 had received two doses of the MenACWY control vaccine. Trial participants were enrolled by age into 18-55, 56-69 and 70-plus year subgroups, with roughly 160, 29 and 62 TCR-sequenced participants respectively. The investigation overall reported the following: No day 14 peak-response samples were available, so repertoires were characterized only after the peak T cell response. A significant rise in spike-specific TCR breadth and depth was observed after two AZD1222 doses relative to day 0 and relative to MenACWY recipients. Epitopes outside the regions mutated in the B.1.351 and B.1.1.7 variants were reportedly recognized by nearly half of the unique spike-specific TCRs. Most participants were white British and females outnumbered males, and the authors suggested that clonal diversity may have been underestimated. The vaccine-associated CD4 TCRs covered the entire spike protein, and the dominant responses fell in regions 160-218 and 743-854. The 56-69-year group was small, and its depth increase did not reach significance, likely because of low power. Only five to seven AZD1222 recipients were SARS-CoV-2 seropositive at baseline, limiting conclusions about previously exposed vaccinees.

Sequencing used peripheral blood, obtained on day 0 of AZD1222 vaccination. This receptor was taken from an adult in good health. The chain is encoded by TRBV7-2 joined to TRBJ2-2, with the D gene not clear enough to name. The nucleotide sequence is given as TGTGCCAGCCCCGCCGGTCCCACGAACACCGGGGAGCTGTTTTTT. Its product reads: CASPAGPTNTGELFF.